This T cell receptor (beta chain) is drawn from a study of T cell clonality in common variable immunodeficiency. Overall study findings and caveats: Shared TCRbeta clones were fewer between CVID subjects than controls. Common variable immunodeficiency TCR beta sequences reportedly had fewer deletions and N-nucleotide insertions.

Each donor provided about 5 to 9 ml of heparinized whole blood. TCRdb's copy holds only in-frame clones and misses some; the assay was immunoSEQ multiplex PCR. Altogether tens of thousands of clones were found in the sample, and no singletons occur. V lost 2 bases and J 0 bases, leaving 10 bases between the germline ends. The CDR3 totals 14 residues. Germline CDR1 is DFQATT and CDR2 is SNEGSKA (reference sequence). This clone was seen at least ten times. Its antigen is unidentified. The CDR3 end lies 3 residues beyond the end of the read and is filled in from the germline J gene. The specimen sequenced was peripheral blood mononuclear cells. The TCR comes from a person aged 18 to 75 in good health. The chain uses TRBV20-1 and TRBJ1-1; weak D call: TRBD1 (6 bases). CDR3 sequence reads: CSARFGQLNTEAFF. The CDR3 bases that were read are TGCAGTGCTAGATTTGGACAGCTGAACACTGAA.